This T cell receptor beta chain is drawn from a study of blood T cell repertoires in COVID-19. About the research overall: From the United States, Italy and Spain came samples of acute and convalescent COVID-19.

Original processing methods: Counts of nucleated cells, estimated from reference gene primer amplification, were obtained. Sequencing was performed with immunoSEQ multiplex PCR; in TCRdb, only in-frame clones are kept and a portion is missing. For V, J and clone size, that table is used; D and trimming come from the DNA. This sample has about 150,000 clones, with about 86% found just once. The source of this sequence is a man aged 65-85 years with acute or convalescent COVID-19. The sample was peripheral blood.

CDR3 residues: CASSFVETGIRNEQYF. CDR3 bases: TGTGCCAGCAGTTTCGTGGAAACAGGGATACGGAACGAGCAGTACTTC. The rearrangement links TRBV28 to TRBJ2-7; D possibly corresponds to TRBD1 (6 bases). Germline CDR1 and CDR2: MDHEN and SYDVKM. V lost 3 bases and J lost 5, with 20 bases in between. The length of the CDR3 is 16 residues.